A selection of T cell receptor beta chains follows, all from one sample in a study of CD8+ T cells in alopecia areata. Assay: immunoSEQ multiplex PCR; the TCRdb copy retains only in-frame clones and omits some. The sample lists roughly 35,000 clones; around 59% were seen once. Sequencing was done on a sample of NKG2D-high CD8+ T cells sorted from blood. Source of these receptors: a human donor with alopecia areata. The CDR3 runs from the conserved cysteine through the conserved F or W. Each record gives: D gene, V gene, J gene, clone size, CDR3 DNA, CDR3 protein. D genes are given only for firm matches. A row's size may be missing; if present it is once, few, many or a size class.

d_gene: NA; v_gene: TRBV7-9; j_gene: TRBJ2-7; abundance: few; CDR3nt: TGTGCCAGCAGCTTCGGGGAGCCCTACGAGCAGTACTTC; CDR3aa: CASSFGEPYEQYF
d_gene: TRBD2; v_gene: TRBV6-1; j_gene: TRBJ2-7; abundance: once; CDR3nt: TGTGCCAGCAGTGATCTAGGGACTAGCGGGCGCCTCTCCTACGAGCAGTACTTC; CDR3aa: CASSDLGTSGRLSYEQYF
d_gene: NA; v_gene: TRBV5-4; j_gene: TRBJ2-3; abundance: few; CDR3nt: TGTGCCAGCAGCCGGGGTTTACCAGATACGCAGTATTTT; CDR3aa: CASSRGLPDTQYF
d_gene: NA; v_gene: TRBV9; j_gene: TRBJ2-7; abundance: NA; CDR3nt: TGTGCCAGCAGCAGGGACGGCTACGAGCAGTACTTC; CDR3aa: CASSRDGYEQYF
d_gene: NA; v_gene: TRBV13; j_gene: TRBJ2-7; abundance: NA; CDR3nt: TGTGCCAGCAGGTCAACACCTTACGAGCAGTACTTC; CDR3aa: CASRSTPYEQYF
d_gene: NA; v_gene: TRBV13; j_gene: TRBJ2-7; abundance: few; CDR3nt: TGTGCCAGCAGCTTATGGGGCGGACAACGCTACGAGCAGTACTTC; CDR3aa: CASSLWGGQRYEQYF
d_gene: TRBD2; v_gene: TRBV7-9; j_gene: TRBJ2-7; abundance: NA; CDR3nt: TGTGCCAGCAGCTTAGTTTCTAGCGGGGGGACCAACTACGAGCAGTACTTC; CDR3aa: CASSLVSSGGTNYEQYF
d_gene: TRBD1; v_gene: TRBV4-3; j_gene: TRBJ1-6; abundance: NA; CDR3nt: TGCGCCAGCAGCCAAGATCCCCAGGGGGTGAATTCACCCCTCCACTTT; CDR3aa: CASSQDPQGVNSPLHF
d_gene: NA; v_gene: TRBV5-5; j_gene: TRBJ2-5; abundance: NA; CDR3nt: TGTGCCAGCAGCGACCCCCGGGACGAGCCGAGGGAGACCCAGTACTTC; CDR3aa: CASSDPRDEPRETQYF
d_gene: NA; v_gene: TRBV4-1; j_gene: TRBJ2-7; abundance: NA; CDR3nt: TGCGCCAGCAGCCAAGGTAGTGTCAGTCACTACGAGCAGTACTTC; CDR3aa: CASSQGSVSHYEQYF
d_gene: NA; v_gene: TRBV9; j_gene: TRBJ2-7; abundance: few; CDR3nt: TGTGCCAGCAGCGTAGATGGTAAAGAGCAGTACTTC; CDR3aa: CASSVDGKEQYF
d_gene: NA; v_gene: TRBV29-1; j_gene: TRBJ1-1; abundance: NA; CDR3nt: TGCAGCCCCGACCCCATGAACACTGAAGCTTTCTTT; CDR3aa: CSPDPMNTEAFF
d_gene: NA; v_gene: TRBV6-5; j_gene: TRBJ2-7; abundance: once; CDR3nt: TGTGCCAGCAGTTACTCGATAGGGATTAACCTCTACGAGCAGTACTTC; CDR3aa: CASSYSIGINLYEQYF
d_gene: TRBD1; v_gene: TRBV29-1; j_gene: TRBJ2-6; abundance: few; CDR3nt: TGCAGCGTTGGGGGACAGGGAGGGAGCGACTCTGGGGCCAACGTCCTGACTTTC; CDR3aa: CSVGGQGGSDSGANVLTF
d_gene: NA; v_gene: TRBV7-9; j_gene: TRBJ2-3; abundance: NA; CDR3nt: TGTGCCAGCAGCTTTAGTCTCTTTAGCACAGATACGCAGTATTTT; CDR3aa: CASSFSLFSTDTQYF
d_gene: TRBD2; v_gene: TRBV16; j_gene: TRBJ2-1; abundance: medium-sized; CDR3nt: TGTGCCAGCCTGAGCGGGAGGGAGAACAATGAGCAGTTCTTC; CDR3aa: CASLSGRENNEQFF
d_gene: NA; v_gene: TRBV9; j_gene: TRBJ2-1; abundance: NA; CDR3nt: TGTGCCAGCAGCGTAGGGCAGTCCAGGACATACAATGAGCAGTTCTTC; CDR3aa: CASSVGQSRTYNEQFF
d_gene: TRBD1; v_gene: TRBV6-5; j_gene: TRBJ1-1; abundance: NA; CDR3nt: TGTGCCAGCAGGCTGACAGGGGATGGGAACACTGAAGCTTTCTTT; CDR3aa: CASRLTGDGNTEAFF
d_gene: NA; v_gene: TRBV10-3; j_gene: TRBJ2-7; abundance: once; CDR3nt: TGTGCCATCAGTGAAGTCGGAGCGTCGGGAGAGCAGTACTTC; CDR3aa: CAISEVGASGEQYF
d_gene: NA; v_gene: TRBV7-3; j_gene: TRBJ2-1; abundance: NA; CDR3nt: TGTGCCAGCAGTTCCCCTTGGCAGTCTAACCCCTCCTACAATGAGCAGTTCTTC; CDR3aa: CASSSPWQSNPSYNEQFF
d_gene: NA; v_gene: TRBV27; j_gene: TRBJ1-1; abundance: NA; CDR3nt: TGTGCCAGCAGTTATGGCAGGGTTGGCACTGAAGCTTTCTTT; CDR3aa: CASSYGRVGTEAFF
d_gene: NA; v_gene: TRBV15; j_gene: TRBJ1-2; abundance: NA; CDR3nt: TGTGCCACCAGCAGAGGAGGGGGTCGTATTGGCTACACCTTC; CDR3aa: CATSRGGGRIGYTF
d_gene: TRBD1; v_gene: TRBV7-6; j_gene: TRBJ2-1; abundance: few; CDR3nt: TGTGCCAGCAGCTTAGCCTGGGACAGGGCGGATGAGCAGTTCTTC; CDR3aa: CASSLAWDRADEQFF
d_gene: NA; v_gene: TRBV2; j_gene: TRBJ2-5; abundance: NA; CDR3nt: TGTGCCAGCAGTAACGGGACTTTGAAGACCCAGTACTTC; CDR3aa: CASSNGTLKTQYF
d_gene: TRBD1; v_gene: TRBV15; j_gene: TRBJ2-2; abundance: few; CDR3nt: TGTGCCACCAGCAGAGATGAAGGGGGCCAGTACACCGGGGAGCTGTTTTTT; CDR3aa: CATSRDEGGQYTGELFF
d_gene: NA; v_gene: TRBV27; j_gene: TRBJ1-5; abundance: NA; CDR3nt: TGTGCCAGCAGTACCGGGACAACGGCGCCCCAGCATTTT; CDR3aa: CASSTGTTAPQHF
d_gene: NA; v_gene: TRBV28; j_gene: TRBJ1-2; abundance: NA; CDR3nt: TGTGCCAGCAGCCTGCCGGTTGGGGGGGACTATGGCTACACCTTC; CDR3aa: CASSLPVGGDYGYTF
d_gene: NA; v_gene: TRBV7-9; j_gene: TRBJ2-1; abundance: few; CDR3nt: TGTGCCAGCAGCCCTGCCGACAGGTACAATGAGCAGTTCTTC; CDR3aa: CASSPADRYNEQFF
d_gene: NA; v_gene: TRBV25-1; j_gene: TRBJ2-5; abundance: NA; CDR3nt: TGTGCCAGCAGTGACCCCGTGGAAGAGACCCAGTACTTC; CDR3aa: CASSDPVEETQYF
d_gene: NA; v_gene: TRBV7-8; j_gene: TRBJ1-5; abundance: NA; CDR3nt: TGTGCCAGCAGCTTAGAAGGGGAGAGCAATCAGCCCCAGCATTTT; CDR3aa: CASSLEGESNQPQHF
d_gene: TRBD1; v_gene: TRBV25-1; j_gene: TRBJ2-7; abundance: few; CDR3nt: TGTGCCAGCGGTACACGACAGGGAAGATCCTACGAGCAGTACTTC; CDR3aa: CASGTRQGRSYEQYF
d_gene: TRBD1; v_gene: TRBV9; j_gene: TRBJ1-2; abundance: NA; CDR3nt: TGTGCCAGCAGCCCTCCAGACAGGGGGCATGGCTACACCTTC; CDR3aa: CASSPPDRGHGYTF
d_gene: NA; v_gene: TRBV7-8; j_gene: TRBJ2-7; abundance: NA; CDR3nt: TGTGCCAGCAGCTTAGAAGGGGGAAGCTCCTACGAGCAGTACTTC; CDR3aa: CASSLEGGSSYEQYF
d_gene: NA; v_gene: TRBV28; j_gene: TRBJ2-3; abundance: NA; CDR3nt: TGTGCCAGCAGTCATATCTTCACAGATACGCAGTATTTT; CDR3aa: CASSHIFTDTQYF
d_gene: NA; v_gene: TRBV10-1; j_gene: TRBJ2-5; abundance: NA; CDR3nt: TGCGCCAGCAGTGAAGTTGGGCAAGAGACCCAGTACTTC; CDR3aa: CASSEVGQETQYF
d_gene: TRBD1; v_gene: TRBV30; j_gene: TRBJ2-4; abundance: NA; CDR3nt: TGTGCCTGGAGTATTGGGACAGGACCAGCCAAAAACATTCAGTACTTC; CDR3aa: CAWSIGTGPAKNIQYF
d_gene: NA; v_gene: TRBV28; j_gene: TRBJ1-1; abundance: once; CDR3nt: TGTGCCAGCAGTCGCAAGACGCGAGACAGGCTTCAAAACACTGAAGCTTTCTTT; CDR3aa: CASSRKTRDRLQNTEAFF
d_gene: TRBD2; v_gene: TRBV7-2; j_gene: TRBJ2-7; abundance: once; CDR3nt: TGTGCCAGCAGCTTAAGGTGGCGGGAGAATAGCGAGCAGTACTTC; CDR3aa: CASSLRWRENSEQYF
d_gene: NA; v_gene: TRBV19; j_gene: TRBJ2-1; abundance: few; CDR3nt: TGTGCCAGCCGAGCGGGCTCCTACAATGAGCAGTTCTTC; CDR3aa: CASRAGSYNEQFF
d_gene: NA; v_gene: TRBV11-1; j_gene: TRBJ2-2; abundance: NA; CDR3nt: TGTGCCAGCAGCGGAGGGGAGGCCGGGGAGCTGTTTTTT; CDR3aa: CASSGGEAGELFF